Each of the 8 T cell receptor beta chains below was sequenced from the same sample in a study of blood T cell repertoires in COVID-19. Assay: immunoSEQ multiplex PCR; the TCRdb copy retains only in-frame clones and omits some. The data hold roughly 120,000 clones, with about 91% observed a single time. Material for sequencing was peripheral blood. These receptors originate from a woman between 50 and 59 years old with active or convalescent COVID-19.

This chain joins TRBV6-5 and TRBJ2-7; TRBD1 agrees at 7 bases. The CDR3 is 14 residues long. The trim removed 6 bases at V and 6 bases at J, leaving 11 bases unmatched. Germline CDR1 reads MNHEY; CDR2 reads SVGAGI. The CDR3 loop is CASSWDSESLEQYF. The CDR3 DNA reads TGTGCCAGCAGCTGGGACAGTGAGTCCCTCGAGCAGTACTTC.

This clone has a handful of counts. V and J are TRBV10-3 and TRBJ1-6, with 12 bases lining up with TRBD1. The trim removed 9 bases at V and 6 bases at J, leaving 0 bases unmatched. This CDR3 region has 13 residues. Germline assignment: CDR1 ENHRY and CDR2 SYGVKD. Here the CDR3 reads CAMGQGANSPLHF. In nucleotides, the CDR3 is TGTGCCATGGGACAGGGGGCTAATTCACCCCTCCACTTT.

Here the CDR3 reads CASSLGGTTLYEQYF. CDR3 DNA sequence: TGTGCCAGCAGCTTGGGTGGGACTACCTTATACGAGCAGTACTTC. This chain connects TRBV5-6 to TRBJ2-7; 7 bases are shared with TRBD2. The V segment lost 0 bases and the J segment 4 bases; nucleotides outside the gene matches: 7. The CDR3 has 15 residues. Germline values: CDR1 SGHDT, CDR2 YYEEEE.

In its sample, this clone was seen once. The chain is built from TRBV5-6 and TRBJ2-1; TRBD2 matches 13 bases. J gave up 12 bases and V 3 bases, and 9 bases lay outside the gene matches. Germline loops: CDR1 SGHDT, CDR2 YYEEEE. This CDR3 is 15 amino acids long. CDR3 in DNA: TGTGCCAGCAGCTCTGGACTAGCGGGAGAGGTGGGGCAGTTCTTC. Its protein is CASSSGLAGEVGQFF.

This clone has only one observation. The chain links TRBV7-2 to TRBJ2-5, with D perhaps TRBD2 (5 bases). V was cut by 5 bases and J by 5 bases, with 12 bases left in between. Looked up from germline, CDR1 is SGHTA and CDR2 is FQGNSA. The CDR3 extends over 13 amino acids. The CDR3 nucleotides read TGTGCCAGCAGCACCCTTCCGGGGGAGACCCAGTACTTC. As protein: CASSTLPGETQYF.

V and J are TRBV29-1 and TRBJ2-5; D not certain. V was trimmed by 4 bases and J by 3 bases, leaving 9 bases between them. Looked up from germline, CDR1 is SQVTM and CDR2 is ANQGSEA. The CDR3 runs 12 residues. The CDR3 sequence is CSVVFPEETQYF. Written as DNA, the CDR3 is TGCAGCGTTGTATTTCCGGAAGAGACCCAGTACTTC.

This sequence joins TRBV6-5 and TRBJ2-2; TRBD2 is a possible D gene (5 bases). The germline gives CDR1 MNHEY, CDR2 SVGAGI. The CDR3 has 12 amino acids. V shed 5 bases and J shed 8 bases, with 9 bases lying between them. The CDR3 here is CASSKPGGELFF. CDR3 coding DNA: TGTGCCAGCAGTAAGCCGGGAGGGGAGCTGTTTTTT.

Only one count was recorded for this clone. At one end, the junction sequence differs from germline, possibly due to a read error. The rearrangement uses TRBV12-3 or TRBV12-4 and TRBJ2-7; 11 nucleotides align to TRBD2. The CDR3 runs 13 residues. This chain's CDR3 is CASSLAGGGEQYF. The CDR3 coding sequence is TGTGCCAGCAGTCTAGCGGGAGGAGGGGAGCAGTACTTC.